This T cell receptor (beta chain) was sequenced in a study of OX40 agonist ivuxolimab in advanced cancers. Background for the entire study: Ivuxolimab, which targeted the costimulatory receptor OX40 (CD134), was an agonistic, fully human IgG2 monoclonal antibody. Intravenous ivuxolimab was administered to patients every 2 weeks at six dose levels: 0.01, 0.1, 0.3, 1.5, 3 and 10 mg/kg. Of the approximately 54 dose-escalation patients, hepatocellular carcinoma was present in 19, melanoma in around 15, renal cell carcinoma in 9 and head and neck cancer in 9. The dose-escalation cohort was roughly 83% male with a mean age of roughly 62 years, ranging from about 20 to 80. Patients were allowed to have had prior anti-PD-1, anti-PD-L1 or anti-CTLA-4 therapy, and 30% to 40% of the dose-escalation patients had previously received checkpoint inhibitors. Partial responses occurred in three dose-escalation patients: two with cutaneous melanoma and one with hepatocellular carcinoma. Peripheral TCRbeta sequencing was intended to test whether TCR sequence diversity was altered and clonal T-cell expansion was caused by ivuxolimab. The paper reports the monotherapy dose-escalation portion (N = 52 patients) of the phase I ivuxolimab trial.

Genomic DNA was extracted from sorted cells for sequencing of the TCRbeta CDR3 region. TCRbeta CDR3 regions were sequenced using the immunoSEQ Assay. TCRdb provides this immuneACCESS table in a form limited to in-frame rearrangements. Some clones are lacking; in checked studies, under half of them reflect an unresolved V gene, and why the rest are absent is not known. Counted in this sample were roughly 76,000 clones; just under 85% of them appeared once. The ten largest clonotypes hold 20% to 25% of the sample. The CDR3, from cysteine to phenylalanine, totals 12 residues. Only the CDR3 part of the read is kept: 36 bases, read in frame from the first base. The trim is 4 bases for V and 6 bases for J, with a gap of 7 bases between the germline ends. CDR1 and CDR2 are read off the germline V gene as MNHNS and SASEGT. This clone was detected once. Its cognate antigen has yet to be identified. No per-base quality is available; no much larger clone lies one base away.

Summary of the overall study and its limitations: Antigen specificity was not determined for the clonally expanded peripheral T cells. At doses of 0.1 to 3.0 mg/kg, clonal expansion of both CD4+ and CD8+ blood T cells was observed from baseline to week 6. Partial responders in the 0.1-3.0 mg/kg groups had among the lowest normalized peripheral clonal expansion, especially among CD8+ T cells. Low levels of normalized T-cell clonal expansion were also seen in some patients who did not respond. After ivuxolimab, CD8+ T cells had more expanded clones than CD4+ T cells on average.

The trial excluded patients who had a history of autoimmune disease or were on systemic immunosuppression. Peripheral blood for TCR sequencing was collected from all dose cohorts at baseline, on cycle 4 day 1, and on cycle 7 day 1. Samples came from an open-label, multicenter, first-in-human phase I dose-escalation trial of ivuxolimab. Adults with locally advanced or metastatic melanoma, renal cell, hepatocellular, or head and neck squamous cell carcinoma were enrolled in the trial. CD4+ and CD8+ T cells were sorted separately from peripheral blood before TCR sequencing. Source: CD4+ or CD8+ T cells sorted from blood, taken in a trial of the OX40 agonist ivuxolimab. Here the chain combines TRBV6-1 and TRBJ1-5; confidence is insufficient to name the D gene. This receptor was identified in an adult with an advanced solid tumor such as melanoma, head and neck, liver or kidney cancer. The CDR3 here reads CASSVPFQPQHF. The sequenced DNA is TGTGCCAGCAGTGTACCGTTTCAGCCCCAGCATTTT.